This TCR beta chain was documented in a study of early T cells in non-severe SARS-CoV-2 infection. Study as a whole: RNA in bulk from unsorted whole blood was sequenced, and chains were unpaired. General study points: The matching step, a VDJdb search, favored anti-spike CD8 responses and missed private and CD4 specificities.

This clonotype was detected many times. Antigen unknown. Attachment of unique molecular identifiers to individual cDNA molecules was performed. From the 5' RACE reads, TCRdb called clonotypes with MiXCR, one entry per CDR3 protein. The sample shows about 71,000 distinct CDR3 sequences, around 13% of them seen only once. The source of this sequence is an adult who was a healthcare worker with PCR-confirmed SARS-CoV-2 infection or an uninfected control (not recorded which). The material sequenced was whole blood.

The CDR3 spells CASSRQGGTGELFF. Written as DNA, the CDR3 is TGTGCCAGCAGCCGACAGGGTGGCACCGGGGAGCTGTTTTTT. V usage is TRBV7-2 and J usage is TRBJ2-2, with 7 bases lining up with TRBD1. The CDR3 extends over 14 amino acids. V was clipped by 5 bases and J by 4 bases; unmatched bases: 4. CDR1 is SGHTA and CDR2 is FQGNSA in the germline V gene.